This is a list of T cell receptor beta chains from one sample in a study of T cells after yellow fever vaccination. MiXCR was run by TCRdb on the 5' RACE reads, yielding one entry per CDR3 protein. This table has some 670,000 distinct CDR3 sequences, over 9% appearing once. The sample here was PBMCs, taken on the day of the yellow fever booster vaccination. The source of these receptors is a man aged 25-45 years who received the YFV17D yellow fever vaccine. Both conserved end residues are part of each CDR3. D genes are given only for firm matches. Expanded clones are given a class, and other clones once, few, many or no size at all.

j_gene | len | abundance | d_gene | v_gene | CDR3nt | CDR3aa
TRBJ2-1 | 13 | many | TRBD1 | TRBV7-2 | TGCGCCAGCAGCTTGGGACAGTACAATGAGCAGTTCTTC | CASSLGQYNEQFF
TRBJ2-7 | 17 | . | TRBD2 | TRBV18 | TGTGCCAGCTCACCATCGAGACTAGCGGGAGTTCCCTACGAGCAGTACTTC | CASSPSRLAGVPYEQYF
TRBJ2-3 | 14 | few | TRBD2 | TRBV7-6 | TGTGCCAGCAGCTTATTAGCGGGACCCGATACGCAGTATTTT | CASSLLAGPDTQYF
TRBJ1-2 | 11 | . | . | TRBV5-1 | TGCGCCAGCAGGGACAGTGGTGGTCTCACCTTC | CASRDSGGLTF
TRBJ2-3 | 14 | few | . | TRBV20-1 | TGCAGTGCTAGACGGGCGGGTGAGGCAGATACGCAGTATTTT | CSARRAGEADTQYF
TRBJ1-2 | 13 | . | . | TRBV28 | TGTGCCAGCAGTTTAGGGCAGTTCTATGGCTACACCTTC | CASSLGQFYGYTF
TRBJ2-5 | 14 | . | TRBD2 | TRBV5-4 | TGTGCCAGCAGGGGAACGGGAGGAGGAGACACCCAGTACTTC | CASRGTGGGDTQYF
TRBJ2-7 | 15 | few | . | TRBV10-3 | TGTGCCGGAAAGAAGGGGCCTAGCATGATTTACGAGCAGTACTTC | CAGKKGPSMIYEQYF
TRBJ2-1 | 15 | many | TRBD2 | TRBV7-2 | TGTGCCAGCAGCCCGGGACTAGCGGGAGCGATTGAGCAGTTCTTC | CASSPGLAGAIEQFF
TRBJ2-2 | 17 | . | . | TRBV14 | TGTGCCAGCAGCCAAGAGGCCGGCTACTTCAACACCGGGGAGCTGTTTTTT | CASSQEAGYFNTGELFF
TRBJ2-5 | 15 | few | TRBD2 | TRBV10-3 | TGTGCCATCAGTGAGAACCTAGCGGGGGAAGAGACCCAGTACTTC | CAISENLAGEETQYF
TRBJ2-5 | 17 | few | TRBD2 | TRBV18 | TGTGCCAGCTCACTTCGCCCTAGCGGGAGTTCGTTTGAGACCCAGTACTTC | CASSLRPSGSSFETQYF
TRBJ2-7 | 13 | many | . | TRBV4-3 | TGCGCCAGCAGCCTCGACAGCACCTACGAGCAGTACTTC | CASSLDSTYEQYF
TRBJ1-2 | 15 | few | TRBD1 | TRBV12-3/TRBV12-4 | TGTGCCAGCAGTCCGCTATATCAGGGGGCGGGCGGCTACACCTTC | CASSPLYQGAGGYTF
TRBJ1-1 | 13 | . | . | TRBV5-1 | TGCGCCAGCAGCTTGGTTGGGACATGGGAGGCTTTCTTT | CASSLVGTWEAFF
TRBJ1-2 | 13 | few | . | TRBV7-2 | TGTGCCAGCAGCCACCAGGAAGGGTCGGGCTACACCTTC | CASSHQEGSGYTF
TRBJ2-6 | 17 | . | . | TRBV6-5 | TGTGCCAGCAGTTCATGGATGGGCTTCTCTGGGGCCAACGTCCTGACTTTC | CASSSWMGFSGANVLTF
TRBJ2-3 | 17 | . | TRBD1 | TRBV25-1 | TGTGCCAGCAGTGAATATAGGACAGGGCGTAAGGCAGATACGCAGTATTTT | CASSEYRTGRKADTQYF
TRBJ2-7 | 15 | . | TRBD2 | TRBV20-1 | TGCAGTGCTAGAGACAGAGGGCTAGCGGGAAAAGGGCAGTACTTC | CSARDRGLAGKGQYF
TRBJ1-5 | 14 | . | . | TRBV10-3 | TGTGCCATCAGTGAGTCGGCAACCAATCAGCCCCAGCATTTT | CAISESATNQPQHF
TRBJ1-1 | 12 | . | . | TRBV7-9 | TGTGCCAGCAGCAAGGGGAGGACTGAAGCTTTCTTT | CASSKGRTEAFF
TRBJ2-5 | 14 | . | . | TRBV7-6 | TGTGCCAGCAGCTTACTGAGCGGTCAAGAGACCCAGTACTTC | CASSLLSGQETQYF
TRBJ2-7 | 12 | many | . | TRBV7-2 | TGTGCCAGCAGCCCGATGGGATACGAGCAGTACTTC | CASSPMGYEQYF
TRBJ1-2 | 12 | few | TRBD1 | TRBV29-1 | TGCAGCGCGGACAGGGGAGGGGATGGCTACACCTTC | CSADRGGDGYTF
TRBJ1-1 | 13 | few | . | TRBV12-3/TRBV12-4 | TGTGCCAGCAGTAAAGAAGGGGGTCCTGAAGCTTTCTTT | CASSKEGGPEAFF
TRBJ2-7 | 14 | few | . | TRBV5-4 | TGTGCCAGCAGCTTGTCGCGGAACTCCTACGAGCAGTACTTC | CASSLSRNSYEQYF
TRBJ2-3 | 14 | . | . | TRBV5-8 | TGTGCCAGCAAAGAGAGACAGGCCACAGATACGCAGTATTTT | CASKERQATDTQYF
TRBJ2-1 | 18 | . | . | TRBV5-1 | TGCGCCAGCAGCCCATGTTCCCGCGGACTTGCTCGATACAATGAGCAGTTCTTC | CASSPCSRGLARYNEQFF
TRBJ2-1 | 13 | many | . | TRBV7-2 | TGTGCCAGCAGCTTAAACGGGTACAATGAGCAGTTCTTC | CASSLNGYNEQFF
TRBJ1-6 | 16 | few | . | TRBV30 | TGTGCCGGCAGGGTTACCTCTCGACACAATAATTCACCCCTCCACTTT | CAGRVTSRHNNSPLHF
TRBJ2-2 | 14 | . | . | TRBV7-7 | TGTGCCAGCAGCTTAGTGGAGTTTACCGGGGAGCTGTTTTTT | CASSLVEFTGELFF
TRBJ1-2 | 13 | . | . | TRBV5-1 | TGCGCCAGCAGCTTTTCTGGGGGCTATGGCTACACCTTC | CASSFSGGYGYTF
TRBJ2-3 | 13 | few | TRBD1 | TRBV29-1 | TGCAGCGGGGGACAGTCCCCCACAGATACGCAGTATTTT | CSGGQSPTDTQYF
TRBJ2-2 | 18 | few | . | TRBV11-2 | TGTGCCAGCACCGTTAAAGGGGAGATGGGAAGGGTTTCCGGGGAGCTGTTTTTT | CASTVKGEMGRVSGELFF
TRBJ2-2 | 14 | . | . | TRBV7-8 | TGTGCCAGCAGCAATCAGGCGTGGTCCGGGGAGCTGTTTTTT | CASSNQAWSGELFF
TRBJ2-7 | 17 | few | . | TRBV27 | TGTGCCAGCAGTTCCCACGGGGGAAAGGGGCGCCGCTACGAGCAGTACTTC | CASSSHGGKGRRYEQYF
TRBJ2-1 | 15 | few | TRBD1 | TRBV9 | TGTGCCAGCGCATCTATCAGGGGGATGGGGAATGAGCAGTTCTTC | CASASIRGMGNEQFF
TRBJ2-1 | 13 | few | TRBD2 | TRBV24-1 | TGTGCCACCAGTGTGGGGGGGATCGATGAGCAGTTCTTC | CATSVGGIDEQFF
TRBJ2-3 | 14 | . | TRBD2 | TRBV5-1 | TGCGCCAGCAGCTTGGGACTAGCGATGGATACGCAGTATTTT | CASSLGLAMDTQYF
TRBJ2-7 | 14 | few | TRBD2 | TRBV7-2 | TGTGCCAGCAGCCCATCCCGGGAGGGCAGAGAGCAGTACTTC | CASSPSREGREQYF
TRBJ1-2 | 13 | . | . | TRBV20-1 | TGCAGTGCTAGAGATTGGCCACTCGGGGGCTACACCTTC | CSARDWPLGGYTF
TRBJ2-3 | 19 | few | . | TRBV4-1 | TGCGCCAGCAGCCAACCTACAAAACCCGACAGGCGCCACACAGATACGCAGTATTTT | CASSQPTKPDRRHTDTQYF
TRBJ1-1 | 14 | . | TRBD1 | TRBV28 | TGTGCCAGCAGGCCAGGACAGGCGCATGGTGAAGCTTTCTTT | CASRPGQAHGEAFF
TRBJ2-1 | 15 | . | TRBD2 | TRBV25-1 | TGTGCCAGCAAAGGTGCGGGAGGGTATGGGAATGAGCAGTTCTTC | CASKGAGGYGNEQFF
TRBJ1-3 | 12 | few | TRBD1 | TRBV15 | TGTGCCACCAGGACAGGGAGAGACACCATATATTTT | CATRTGRDTIYF
TRBJ1-1 | 12 | few | TRBD1 | TRBV6-4 | TGTGCCGGCGACAGGGGTAACACTGAAGCTTTCTTT | CAGDRGNTEAFF
TRBJ2-5 | 14 | . | TRBD1 | TRBV20-1 | TGCAGTGCTAGGCCACCTACAGGGGTCAAGACCCAGTACTTC | CSARPPTGVKTQYF
TRBJ2-1 | 14 | . | . | TRBV14 | TGTGCCAGCAGCCAAGAGCGGGACTACAATGAGCAGTTCTTC | CASSQERDYNEQFF
TRBJ2-7 | 16 | few | TRBD2 | TRBV4-3 | TGCGCCAGCAGCCAAGAGGGGGCCGGGACTAGCTACGAGCAGTACTTC | CASSQEGAGTSYEQYF
TRBJ2-1 | 14 | many | . | TRBV3-1 | TGTGCCAGCAGTCTCCTAGGACCTTACAATGAGCAGTTCTTC | CASSLLGPYNEQFF
TRBJ2-1 | 16 | few | TRBD2 | TRBV6-2/TRBV6-3 | TGTGCCAGCAGAACACCGGGACTAGCGGGGCCAAATGAGCAGTTCTTC | CASRTPGLAGPNEQFF
TRBJ1-2 | 16 | few | TRBD1 | TRBV12-3/TRBV12-4 | TGTGCCAGCAGTTTGGGAACAGGGAGTACAGGGGGCGGCTACACCTTC | CASSLGTGSTGGGYTF
TRBJ1-1 | 13 | . | . | TRBV20-1 | TGCAGTGCTAGGTTCACTATGAACACTGAAGCTTTCTTT | CSARFTMNTEAFF
TRBJ2-1 | 15 | few | . | TRBV7-9 | TGTGCCAGCAGCTTATTGGGTCCGGAGAACCCTGAGCAGTTCTTC | CASSLLGPENPEQFF
TRBJ1-1 | 15 | few | . | TRBV5-1 | TGCGCCAGCAGCCCCACGGGTCGGTTGAACACTGAAGCTTTCTTT | CASSPTGRLNTEAFF
TRBJ2-3 | 13 | . | . | TRBV9 | TGTGCCAGCAGCGGAGACATGGCAGATACGCAGTATTTT | CASSGDMADTQYF
TRBJ2-1 | 15 | . | . | TRBV7-9 | TGTGCCAGCAGCCAAGCGGGTCCTTCCTACAATGAGCAGTTCTTC | CASSQAGPSYNEQFF
TRBJ2-3 | 15 | . | . | TRBV20-1 | TGCAGTGCTAGTACTCGCGCTACAAACACAGATACGCAGTATTTT | CSASTRATNTDTQYF
TRBJ2-5 | 15 | many | . | TRBV7-7 | TGTGCCAGCAGCTTAGCCTTTGGGGCGGGGGAGACCCAGTACTTC | CASSLAFGAGETQYF
TRBJ1-1 | 14 | few | . | TRBV12-3/TRBV12-4 | TGTGCCAGCAGTGCACAGGGATTCAACACTGAAGCTTTCTTT | CASSAQGFNTEAFF